This T cell receptor beta chain is drawn from a study of human T cells and chemical hapten exposure. Notes on the study in general: There was no change with DPC sensitization in TCRs above 1 in 1000 frequency.

This clonotype appeared many times. The antigen is unknown. V dropped 6 bases and J dropped 3 bases, with 9 bases sitting between them. There are 12 residues in the CDR3. Germline CDR1 reads SNHLY; CDR2 reads FYNNEI. Time point here: healthy volunteer bleed at 6 weeks. Total RNA came from unfractionated whole blood. TCRdb re-derived calls from the RACE reads in MiXCR, one entry per CDR3 protein. The sample carries tens of thousands of distinct CDR3 sequences, roughly 5% recorded once. Sequenced material: whole blood. This receptor was taken from a human donor in good health. Some clones in this sample may be carry-over from other donors' samples. The gene calls are TRBV2 and TRBJ2-7; D remains ambiguous. CDR3 nucleotides: TGTGCCAGCAGCGACGAAAACTACGAGCAGTACTTC. This codes for CASSDENYEQYF.